The clone carrying this TCR beta chain occurred a few times. Its antigen remains unidentified. These data come from a study of T cells in Graves' hyperthyroidism and ophthalmopathy. V lost 3 bases and J lost 2; bases outside the gene matches: 4. CDR1 is LNHDA, CDR2 SQIVND, per germline (reference sequence). The CDR3 runs 15 residues. Amplification targeted TCR beta CDR3 regions from RNA transcripts. Carried out on the TCR CDR3, a first-round RT-PCR used the HTBI primer set. A single record per CDR3 protein comes from TCRdb applying MiXCR to the multiplex PCR reads. The table shows a few hundred thousand distinct CDR3 sequences, with roughly 18% occurring only once. Findings and limits, study-wide: Separating ophthalmopathy from stable hyperthyroidism was achieved by a 13 V-J model.

The chain joins TRBV19 to TRBJ2-7, with 10 bases aligning to TRBD2. The sequence was obtained from a woman younger than 35 with Graves' ophthalmopathy. The sample taken for sequencing was blood. CDR3 amino acids: CASSISGRGTYEQYF. CDR3 sequence (DNA): TGTGCCAGTAGTATCAGCGGGAGGGGCACCTACGAGCAGTACTTC.